This TCR beta chain was identified during a study of blood T cells in healthy people across ages. Next came a second PCR, run for about 7 to 12 cycles, which used a sample-barcoded 5' primer along with a J-beta primer mix. MiXCR was run by TCRdb on the 5' RACE reads, yielding one entry per CDR3 protein. The profile shows about 680,000 distinct CDR3 sequences, about 52% of them singletons. Trimming removed 5 bases from V and 11 bases from J, with 15 bases in between. This CDR3 contains 12 residues. CDR1 and CDR2 (germline): LNHDA, SQIVND (reference sequence). Donors each provided about 10 milliliters of peripheral blood.

The receptor was isolated from an older woman in good health. The chain employs TRBV19 and TRBJ1-1; D gene uncertain. Input material: blood. The CDR3 sequence: CASSSGGNEAFF. CDR3 in DNA: TGTGCCAGTAGTTCTGGAGGAAATGAGGCTTTCTTT.